The source of this T cell receptor (beta chain) is a study of CD8 T cells in Susac syndrome. Overall study: Each patient with Susac syndrome, at the time of blood draw, was therapy-naive, on corticosteroids, or on intravenous immunoglobulin alone. Study-wide results and limits: As the study acknowledged, the number of individuals who were part of its TCR sequencing and HLA analysis was relatively small.

V trimming: 3 bases; J trimming: 9 bases; junction bases outside the gene matches: 8. CDR3 length equals 15 residues. The germline V gene has CDR1 LNHDA and CDR2 SQIVND (reference sequence). A word on this clonotype: Its antigen remains unknown.

Random hexamers were used to reverse transcribe about 0.5 to 1 ug of RNA. The amplification used immunoSEQ multiplex PCR on TCR beta CDR3; it spanned 54 Vbeta and 13 Jbeta. TCRdb re-called the immunoSEQ multiplex PCR reads with MiXCR, one entry per CDR3 protein. The sample contains 150,000 to 200,000 distinct CDR3 sequences, roughly nine tenths of which appear only once. The authors carried out high-throughput sequencing of TCR beta. They applied it to CD8+ and CD4+ T cells obtained from blood. The rearrangement uses TRBV19 and TRBJ2-2; 9 bases agree with TRBD1. The sequence derives from a human donor with Susac syndrome. Sequenced material: CD4+ T cells from PBMCs. In nucleotides, the CDR3 is TGTGCCAGTAGTATGAGAGGACAGGGGACGAGGGAGCTGTTTTTT. This gives the protein CASSMRGQGTRELFF.